Each of the 18 T cell receptor beta chains below was sequenced from the same sample in a study of early T cells in non-severe SARS-CoV-2 infection. TCRdb recomputed calls from the 5' RACE reads with MiXCR, one row per CDR3 protein. The repertoire holds tens of thousands of distinct CDR3 sequences, roughly 11% seen once, with around 9.6% in the top ten. Specimen: whole blood. These receptors were obtained from an adult who was a healthcare worker with PCR-confirmed SARS-CoV-2 infection or an uninfected control (not recorded which).

This clonotype was observed at least ten times. The V call is TRBV27, the J call TRBJ2-3; D might be TRBD1 or TRBD2, each matching 5 bases. The length of the CDR3 is 13 residues. V dropped 2 bases and J dropped 7 bases, with 10 bases sitting between them. The V gene's germline CDR1 is MNHEY and CDR2 SMNVEV (reference sequence). The CDR3 loop is CASSLRGVNTQYF. In nucleotides, the CDR3 is TGTGCCAGCAGTTTAAGAGGGGTCAATACGCAGTATTTT.

This clonotype was seen ten or more times. The rearrangement links TRBV12-3 or TRBV12-4 to TRBJ1-6; maybe TRBD1 (5 bases). The CDR3 is made up of 12 amino acids. V was shortened by 4 bases and J by 10 bases, with 8 bases between the two germline ends. The CDR3 sequence is CASSYGDSPLHF. CDR3 bases: TGTGCCAGCAGTTACGGGGACTCACCCCTCCACTTT.

This clonotype was observed a few times. This chain uses TRBV29-1 with TRBJ2-3; 9 bases fit TRBD2. The V gene's germline CDR1 is SQVTM and CDR2 ANQGSEA. With V trimmed by 0 bases and J by 2 bases, 9 bases remained unmatched. This CDR3 has 17 amino acids. CDR3 nucleotide sequence: TGCAGCGTTGAAGATAGACGGGCTAGCGGGACCACAGATACGCAGTATTTT. Translation: CSVEDRRASGTTDTQYF.

This clonotype was seen a few times. The chain links TRBV7-9 to TRBJ2-2; 7 bases line up with TRBD1. The V gene end was trimmed by 5 bases and the J gene end by 5 bases; junction bases not matched to a gene: 8. The CDR3 has 15 amino acids. The germline V gene has CDR1 SEHNR and CDR2 FQNEAQ (reference sequence). This CDR3 reads CASSLRQGSTGELFF. The CDR3 DNA reads as TGTGCCAGCAGCCTGCGACAGGGTAGTACCGGGGAGCTGTTTTTT.

This clonotype was seen many times. This chain joins TRBV7-8 and TRBJ1-5; D call uncertain. V lost 0 bases and J 5 bases, leaving 8 bases between the germline ends. In germline, CDR1 is SGHVS, CDR2 FQNEAQ. The CDR3 runs to 14 residues. The CDR3 region has the DNA TGTGCCAGCAGCTTAGCGGGCGGGGATCAGCCCCAGCATTTT. It codes for CASSLAGGDQPQHF.

Concerning this clonotype: Since a much larger clone is just one base distant, this may be a read error. The V call is TRBV4-1, the J call TRBJ2-3; 7 bases are a match to TRBD1. This CDR3 contains 13 residues. CDR1 and CDR2 from the germline V gene are MGHRA and YSYEKL. The CDR3 loop reads CASSRTGTDTRYF. CDR3 nucleotides: TGCGCCAGCAGCCGAACAGGGACAGATACGCGGTATTTT.

This clonotype was counted many times. This sequence joins TRBV29-1 and TRBJ2-7; 11 bases match TRBD2. This CDR3 has 15 residues. Germline-derived CDR1 and CDR2 are SQVTM and ANQGSEA. V lost 1 base to trimming and J lost 6 bases; unmatched junction nucleotides: 8. CDR3 protein: CSVEVRLAGTPEQYF. Here the CDR3 DNA reads TGCAGCGTTGAAGTGAGACTAGCGGGAACACCCGAGCAGTACTTC.

This chain uses TRBV29-1 with TRBJ2-3, with a weak D call TRBD2 (5 bases). CDR3 length equals 14 residues. Between the trimmed V and J ends, which lost 1 base and 2 bases, there was a span of 10 bases. CDR1 is SQVTM, CDR2 ANQGSEA, per germline. The CDR3 DNA is TGCAGCGTTGAAGGGGTCGGGGACACAGATACGCAGTATTTT. Protein: CSVEGVGDTDTQYF.

This clonotype was observed at least ten times. The chain joins TRBV28 to TRBJ1-2; 8 nucleotides line up with TRBD1. Germline V gene lookup returns CDR1 MDHEN and CDR2 SYDVKM. The CDR3 totals 14 residues. With V trimmed by 4 bases and J by 5 bases, 6 bases remained unmatched. CDR3 loop: CASSSYRGVYGYTF. DNA for the CDR3: TGTGCCAGCAGTTCCTACAGGGGGGTTTATGGCTACACCTTC.

This clonotype was detected only a few times. This chain uses TRBV5-4 with TRBJ2-7, with a weak D call TRBD2 (6 bases). CDR3 size: 14 residues. Trimming shortened V by 4 bases and J by 2 bases, and 13 bases separated the two germline ends. Germline values: CDR1 SGHNT, CDR2 YYREEE (reference sequence). CDR3 bases: TGTGCCAGCAGCACGGGGACTTCAACCTACGAGCAGTACTTC. Amino acid sequence: CASSTGTSTYEQYF.

This clonotype turned up a few times. The junction departs from the called germline gene at one end, perhaps through a read error. This chain connects TRBV29-1 to TRBJ2-7; D is uncertain. The length of the CDR3 is 13 residues. The germline V gene encodes CDR1 SQVTM and CDR2 ANQGSEA. CDR3 residues: CSVQESGDGEQYF. The CDR3 DNA sequence: TGCAGCGTTCAAGAGTCCGGAGATGGCGAGCAGTACTTC.

The rearrangement links TRBV20-1 to TRBJ2-7, with D unresolved. V lost 1 base to trimming and J lost 0 bases, with 13 bases between them. The CDR3 has 15 residues. In germline, CDR1 is DFQATT, CDR2 SNEGSKA (reference sequence). CDR3 sequence (DNA): TGCAGTGCTAGAGTCCCCCCCCAGTCCTCCTACGAGCAGTACTTC. Translating gives CSARVPPQSSYEQYF.

There are many counts of this clonotype. The chain recombines TRBV27 with TRBJ1-1, with no clear D. This CDR3 spans 14 amino acids. Per germline, CDR1 MNHEY and CDR2 SMNVEV (reference sequence). V lost 2 bases, J lost 2 bases, and 9 bases lay in between. The CDR3 nucleotides read TGTGCCAGCAGTTTAGCAGCAGTTAACACTGAAGCTTTCTTT. Protein: CASSLAAVNTEAFF.

This clonotype was recorded at least ten times. The CDR3, as DNA: TGTGCCAGCCCGGGGGAGTTCCACGAGCAGTACTTC. Amino acid sequence: CASPGEFHEQYF. The chain joins TRBV6-1 to TRBJ2-7; D may be TRBD2 (6 bases). The CDR3 loop spans 12 amino acids. V was cut by 8 bases and J by 5 bases, with 13 bases left in between. Germline CDR1 reads MNHNS; CDR2 reads SASEGT.

This clonotype was observed many times. The chain uses TRBV18 and TRBJ2-3; D call uncertain. This CDR3 is 15 amino acids long. Trimming removed 0 bases from V and 5 bases from J, with 12 bases in between. Germline V CDR1 and CDR2: KGHSH, LQKENI. CDR3 amino acids: CASSPPIWVEDTQYF. The CDR3 DNA reads TGTGCCAGCTCACCACCGATATGGGTGGAAGATACGCAGTATTTT.

This clonotype was detected many times. CDR3 amino acids: CASSLVGQGVYEQYF. The DNA for the CDR3 is TGCGCCAGCAGCTTGGTGGGACAGGGGGTCTACGAGCAGTACTTC. This sequence joins TRBV5-1 and TRBJ2-7; the match to TRBD1 covers 11 bases. Germline trimming cut 0 bases from V and 3 bases from J; bases unmatched to any gene: 2. CDR1 is SGHRS and CDR2 is YFSETQ in the germline V gene. CDR3 length equals 15 residues. The whole variable domain, remainder taken from reference TRBV5-1 and TRBJ2-7, is KAGVTQTPRYLIKTRGQQVTLSCSPISGHRSVSWYQQTPGQGLQFLFEYFSETQRNKGNFPGRFSGRQFSNSRSEMNVSTLELGDSALYLCASSLVGQGVYEQYFGPGTRLTVT.

This clonotype was seen a few times. This chain joins TRBV5-1 and TRBJ2-3; 9 nucleotides agree with TRBD1. The CDR3 runs to 15 residues. Per germline, CDR1 SGHRS and CDR2 YFSETQ. V was clipped by 2 bases and J by 2 bases; unmatched bases: 3. The CDR3 here is CASSLGQGYTDTQYF. The CDR3 nucleotides are TGCGCCAGCAGCTTAGGACAGGGGTACACAGATACGCAGTATTTT.

This clonotype has a handful of counts. The chain recombines TRBV29-1 with TRBJ2-5; the D is unclear. V was shortened by 7 bases and J by 5 bases, with 8 bases between the two germline ends. The CDR3 is 10 residues long. Germline loops: CDR1 SQVTM, CDR2 ANQGSEA. The CDR3 protein is CSAQGETQYF. In DNA form, the CDR3 reads TGCAGCGCCCAAGGGGAGACCCAGTACTTC. The full variable domain, in which reference TRBV29-1 and TRBJ2-5 provide the parts outside the CDR3, is SAVISQKPSRDICQRGTSLTIQCQVDSQVTMMFWYRQQPGQSLTLIATANQGSEATYESGFVIDKFPISRPNLTFSTLTVSNMSPEDSSIYLCSAQGETQYFGPGTRLLVL.